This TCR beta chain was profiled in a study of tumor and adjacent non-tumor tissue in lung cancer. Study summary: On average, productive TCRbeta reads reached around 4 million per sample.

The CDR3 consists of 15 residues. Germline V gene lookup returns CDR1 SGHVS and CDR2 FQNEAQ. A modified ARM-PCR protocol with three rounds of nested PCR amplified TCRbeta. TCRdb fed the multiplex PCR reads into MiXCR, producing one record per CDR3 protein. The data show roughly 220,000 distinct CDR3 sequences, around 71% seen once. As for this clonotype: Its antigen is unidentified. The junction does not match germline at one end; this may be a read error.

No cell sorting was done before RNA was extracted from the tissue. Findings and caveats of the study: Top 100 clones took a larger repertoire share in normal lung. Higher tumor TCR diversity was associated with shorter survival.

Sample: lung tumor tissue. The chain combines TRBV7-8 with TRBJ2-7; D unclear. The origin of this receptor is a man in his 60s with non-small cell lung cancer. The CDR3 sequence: CVSSLVPSLSYEQYF. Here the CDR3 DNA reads TGTGTCAGCAGTTTAGTGCCCTCATTATCCTACGAGCAGTACTTC.